A selection of T cell receptor beta chains follows, all from one sample in a study of long-term antiretroviral therapy in people with HIV. Profiled with immunoSEQ multiplex PCR; TCRdb holds only in-frame clones, not every one. The sample holds about 15,000 clones, around 74% seen once. This specimen was unsorted PBMCs, taken roughly 2.5 years before starting antiretroviral therapy. Every receptor here comes from a woman aged 45-65 years with HIV. The CDR3 runs from the conserved cysteine through the conserved F or W. A D gene is named only where the DNA matches it firmly. Clone size appears in some rows only: once, few, many, or a class for an expanded clone.

CDR3nt,CDR3aa,d_gene,abundance,v_gene,j_gene
TGCGCCAGCAGCCATCGCCCTAGGGGGGACCAAGATACGCAGTATTTT,CASSHRPRGDQDTQYF,NA,NA,TRBV4-1,TRBJ2-3
TGTGCCAGCAGCCCCGTCGGGTATGGCTACACCTTC,CASSPVGYGYTF,NA,few,TRBV5-8,TRBJ1-2
TGTGCCAGCTTGGCGGCCGGAAACACCATATATTTT,CASLAAGNTIYF,NA,few,TRBV2,TRBJ1-3
TGCAGCGCTCGAAGTGGGAACACCGGGGAGCTGTTTTTT,CSARSGNTGELFF,NA,NA,TRBV29-1,TRBJ2-2
TGTGCCAGCTCGGGACAGGGTAGCGAGCAGTACTTC,CASSGQGSEQYF,TRBD1,NA,TRBV2,TRBJ2-7
TGTGCCAGCAGCTTGGGACAGCACTCACCCCTCCACTTT,CASSLGQHSPLHF,NA,NA,TRBV5-4,TRBJ1-6
TGTGCCAGCAGCTTAGGTTTACAGGGGGCAGATACGCAGTATTTT,CASSLGLQGADTQYF,TRBD1,once,TRBV7-9,TRBJ2-3
TGTGCCAGCCCTCCCGACAGGAGTAACTATGGCTACACCTTC,CASPPDRSNYGYTF,NA,NA,TRBV19,TRBJ1-2
TGTGCCAGCAGCACTAGTGTCGGGGAAGAGACCCAGTACTTC,CASSTSVGEETQYF,NA,NA,TRBV7-9,TRBJ2-5
TGTGCCACGGCGTCGGACATGAACACTGAAGCTTTCTTT,CATASDMNTEAFF,NA,NA,TRBV2,TRBJ1-1
TGTGCCAGCAGCTTCGGTCATAATTCACCCCTCCACTTT,CASSFGHNSPLHF,NA,NA,TRBV5-4,TRBJ1-6
TGCGCCAGCAGCCACCGCGACAGCGAGGGGATCCGGGAGCTGTTTTTT,CASSHRDSEGIRELFF,NA,NA,TRBV4-1,TRBJ2-2
TGCGCCAGCAGCCCCGTAGGGTTGAACACTGAAGCTTTCTTT,CASSPVGLNTEAFF,NA,once,TRBV5-1,TRBJ1-1
TGTGCCAGCAGTGAATGGGGACAGGGGCCCAATCAGCCCCAGCATTTT,CASSEWGQGPNQPQHF,TRBD1,NA,TRBV25-1,TRBJ1-5
TGTGCCAGCAGTTCCCGGGGGGCAGGGGTCAATGAGCAGTTCTTC,CASSSRGAGVNEQFF,NA,NA,TRBV27,TRBJ2-1
TGCGCCAGCCGACAAATTGACAGCAATCAGCCCCAGCATTTT,CASRQIDSNQPQHF,NA,NA,TRBV4-1,TRBJ1-5
TGCAGCGTGCCGTGGGCCAGTCGGGTCTCCTATAATTCACCCCTCCACTTT,CSVPWASRVSYNSPLHF,NA,NA,TRBV29-1,TRBJ1-6
TGTGCCAGTAGTCCCCGGGGAATTACCGGGGAGCTGTTTTTT,CASSPRGITGELFF,NA,NA,TRBV19,TRBJ2-2
TGTGCCAGCAGTGTGTCGGAAACTGAAGCTTTCTTT,CASSVSETEAFF,NA,NA,TRBV6-1,TRBJ1-1
TGTGCCAGCAGCTCGGGACTAGCGGGCACAGATACGCAGTATTTT,CASSSGLAGTDTQYF,TRBD2,NA,TRBV7-3,TRBJ2-3
TGTGCCAGCACTAGGACAGGGGAAGGGTATGGCTACACCTTC,CASTRTGEGYGYTF,TRBD1,NA,TRBV6-5,TRBJ1-2
TGTGCCAGCAGTCAATCGGGTAATTCAGATACGCAGTATTTT,CASSQSGNSDTQYF,NA,NA,TRBV28,TRBJ2-3
TGTGCCAGTAGTATAGATCAGACCTACGAGCAGTACTTC,CASSIDQTYEQYF,NA,NA,TRBV19,TRBJ2-7
TGCGCCAGCAGCCCTGGGGACAGTTACACTGAAGCTTTCTTT,CASSPGDSYTEAFF,TRBD1,once,TRBV5-1,TRBJ1-1
TGTGCCAGTAGTATATCTCCCAGATGGGCCCAGCATTTT,CASSISPRWAQHF,NA,NA,TRBV19,TRBJ1-5
TGTGCCAGCAGCTTATCATGGGGCGGCCACAATGAGCAGTTCTTC,CASSLSWGGHNEQFF,NA,once,TRBV7-3,TRBJ2-1
TGTGCCACCAGCAGAGATCGACGAACGACGGATGAAAAACTGTTTTTT,CATSRDRRTTDEKLFF,NA,NA,TRBV15,TRBJ1-4
TGTGCCAGCAGCACGAGCACAGATACGCAGTATTTT,CASSTSTDTQYF,NA,NA,TRBV28,TRBJ2-3
TGTGCCAGCAGCTTGGGACTAGCGGGGGGAGTGGGAGAGACCCAGTACTTC,CASSLGLAGGVGETQYF,TRBD2,NA,TRBV5-8,TRBJ2-5
TGCGCCAGCAGCTTGGCCGGGGGCGACTATGGCTACACCTTC,CASSLAGGDYGYTF,NA,few,TRBV5-1,TRBJ1-2
TGTGCCAGTAGTAAATACTCAACTAATGAAAAACTGTTTTTT,CASSKYSTNEKLFF,NA,once,TRBV19,TRBJ1-4
TGTGCCAGCAGTTTCGCCAGGACCACTGAAGCTTTCTTT,CASSFARTTEAFF,NA,NA,TRBV27,TRBJ1-1
TGTGCCAGCAGCTTAAGTAACGGAGGAGATACGCAGTATTTT,CASSLSNGGDTQYF,NA,NA,TRBV7-3,TRBJ2-3
TGTGCCAGCAGCCCGGGGGGAGATACGCAGTATTTT,CASSPGGDTQYF,TRBD2,few,TRBV7-3,TRBJ2-3